A selection of T cell receptor beta chains follows, all from one sample in a study of PD-1 blockade in mismatch repair-deficient tumors. Sequencing used immunoSEQ multiplex PCR; TCRdb keeps in-frame clones, though not all of them. This table holds 100,000 to 150,000 clones, around nine tenths found once. The sequencing used peripheral blood, collected almost 74 weeks after starting pembrolizumab. The origin of the receptors is an adult with mismatch repair-deficient cancer. The CDR3 runs from the conserved cysteine through the conserved F or W. D genes are given only for firm matches. Size values are once, few and many counts, or a class for expanded clones, and some rows have none.

d_gene | abundance | j_gene | v_gene | CDR3nt | CDR3aa
- | - | TRBJ2-7 | TRBV11-3 | TGTGCCAGCAGCTTAGTTGCGGGGCCTAAGAGCTCCTACGAGCAGTACTTC | CASSLVAGPKSSYEQYF
- | - | TRBJ2-1 | TRBV15 | TGTGCCACCAGCAGAGCGTCCGGGGGCAATGAGCAGTTCTTC | CATSRASGGNEQFF
TRBD1 | - | TRBJ2-7 | TRBV28 | TGTGCCAGCAAGTCGACAGGGACACACTACGAGCAGTACTTC | CASKSTGTHYEQYF
TRBD2 | - | TRBJ2-1 | TRBV13 | TGTGCCAGCAGCGGCAGACTAGCGGGAGCTGGGTGGAATGAGCAGTTCTTC | CASSGRLAGAGWNEQFF
- | - | TRBJ2-1 | TRBV27 | TGTGCCAGTACACAAGGAAATGAGCAGTTCTTC | CASTQGNEQFF
- | few | TRBJ2-5 | TRBV4-1 | TGCGCCAGCAGCCAAGGACCGGGGCACGAGACCCAGTACTTC | CASSQGPGHETQYF
TRBD1 | - | TRBJ2-7 | TRBV27 | TGTGCCAGCAGTATTGGACAGGGGACCTACGAGCAGTACTTC | CASSIGQGTYEQYF
- | - | TRBJ2-3 | TRBV6-5 | TGTGCCAGCAGTTACGTAGGCACAGATACGCAGTATTTT | CASSYVGTDTQYF
TRBD1 | - | TRBJ2-1 | TRBV28 | TGTGCCAGCAGTCCGGACAGGGTGAATGAGCAGTTCTTC | CASSPDRVNEQFF
- | - | TRBJ2-7 | TRBV29-1 | TGCAGCGTTGAAGAGGTTGGTACCGCAGGCTACGAGCAGTACTTC | CSVEEVGTAGYEQYF
- | - | TRBJ1-1 | TRBV28 | TGTGCCAGCAGTCTCGGGCCTCGCCGGGATAGCACTGAAGCTTTCTTT | CASSLGPRRDSTEAFF
TRBD1 | - | TRBJ1-1 | TRBV28 | TGTGCCAGCAGTCTACGACAGGGAATGAACACTGAAGCTTTCTTT | CASSLRQGMNTEAFF
TRBD2 | once | TRBJ2-7 | TRBV4-2 | TGTGCCAGCAGCCAAGAAATGGTAGCGGGGACCTACGAGCAGTACTTC | CASSQEMVAGTYEQYF
TRBD1 | - | TRBJ1-2 | TRBV11-3 | TGTGCCAGCAGCCTAAGACAGGGTGTAGGCTATGGCTACACCTTC | CASSLRQGVGYGYTF
TRBD2 | - | TRBJ2-2 | TRBV6-1 | TGTGCCAGCAGTGAATTTAGAATTAGCGGGACTAACACCGGGGAGCTGTTTTTT | CASSEFRISGTNTGELFF
- | - | TRBJ2-6 | TRBV4-3 | TGCGCCAGCAGCCCTACAGGGAGCTCTGGGGCCAACGTCCTGACTTTC | CASSPTGSSGANVLTF
- | once | TRBJ1-2 | TRBV25-1 | TGTGCCAGCAGTCAGGACAGACGTGGCTACACCTTC | CASSQDRRGYTF
- | - | TRBJ2-7 | TRBV6-5 | TGTGCCAGCGGAGGGGCAACTAACGAGCAGTACTTC | CASGGATNEQYF
- | - | TRBJ2-1 | TRBV18 | TGTGCCAGCCTACCAAAAACAAGGGGGTCCTACAATGAGCAGTTCTTC | CASLPKTRGSYNEQFF
- | - | TRBJ1-3 | TRBV28 | TGTGCCAGCACTGACAGGAGCTCTGGAAACACCATATATTTT | CASTDRSSGNTIYF
- | - | TRBJ2-7 | TRBV29-1 | TGCAGTGTCCGGCCTAGTCCGTTGTCCCTTGAGCAGTACTTC | CSVRPSPLSLEQYF
- | - | TRBJ1-2 | TRBV18 | TGTGCCAGCTCACCCGGGACGCCAACTACTAACTATGGCTACACCTTC | CASSPGTPTTNYGYTF
TRBD1 | once | TRBJ1-1 | TRBV25-1 | TGTGCCAGCAGTGAGACAGGGAGGTTGAACACTGAAGCTTTCTTT | CASSETGRLNTEAFF
TRBD2 | - | TRBJ2-1 | TRBV13 | TGTGCCACCCGAGCGGGGTACAATGAGCAGTTCTTC | CATRAGYNEQFF
TRBD2 | - | TRBJ2-3 | TRBV9 | TGTGCCAGCAACGAAGCGGGAGTTGGCACAGATACGCAGTATTTT | CASNEAGVGTDTQYF
- | - | TRBJ2-7 | TRBV29-1 | TGCAGCGTTGAAACGGGTGGGCACTCCTACGAGCAGTACTTC | CSVETGGHSYEQYF
- | - | TRBJ2-7 | TRBV4-1 | TGCGCCAGCAGCCAAGGGAGCGGCTACGAGCAGTACTTC | CASSQGSGYEQYF
- | - | TRBJ2-1 | TRBV7-9 | TGTGCCAGCAGGAGGACGGGTAACTCCTACAATGAGCAGTTCTTC | CASRRTGNSYNEQFF
- | once | TRBJ1-1 | TRBV10-3 | TGTGCCAGCCAAGCAGGGGATGGCACTGAAGCTTTCTTT | CASQAGDGTEAFF
- | - | TRBJ2-5 | TRBV29-1 | TGCAGCGTTGAAGGGACCTGGCAAGAGACCCAGTACTTC | CSVEGTWQETQYF
- | - | TRBJ2-7 | TRBV7-9 | TGTGCCAGCACCTCTAACTACGAGCAGTACTTC | CASTSNYEQYF
- | - | TRBJ2-7 | TRBV30 | TGTGCCTTGGGCAGGCGACTTTCGGGCGAGCAGTACTTC | CALGRRLSGEQYF
- | few | TRBJ1-1 | TRBV11-2 | TGTGCCAGCAGCTCTGTTTCGAACACTGAAGCTTTCTTT | CASSSVSNTEAFF
TRBD1 | few | TRBJ2-1 | TRBV18 | TGTGCCAGCTCACGACCTACAGGGGACAGTGAGCAGTTCTTC | CASSRPTGDSEQFF